The 4 T cell receptor beta chains given below trace back to one sample, sequenced in a study of control samples from healthy donors and cancer patients. Sequencing was performed with immunoSEQ multiplex PCR; in TCRdb, only in-frame clones are kept and a portion is missing. The top ten clones hold approximately 16% of a sample with about 110,000 clones, around 89% of them seen once. Sequencing was done on a sample of blood. All receptors come from a woman in her forties or fifties in good health.

V gene TRBV4-3 combines with J gene TRBJ2-1, with 10 positions matching TRBD1. Germline V lookup: CDR1 LGHNA, CDR2 YSLEER. The CDR3 has 16 residues. Trimming cost V 2 bases and J 3 bases; bases outside gene matches: 4. CDR3 DNA: TGCGCCAGCAGCCAAACCGGGACAGGGGACTACAATGAGCAGTTCTTC. Translation gives CASSQTGTGDYNEQFF.

This clone was recorded only once. V and J are TRBV27 and TRBJ2-7; D is unresolved. Deletions cut 6 bases from V and 4 bases from J, with 7 bases between. The CDR3 loop spans 11 amino acids. Germline CDR1 is MNHEY and CDR2 is SMNVEV (reference sequence). The CDR3 is CASSSGYEQYF. The DNA of the CDR3 is TGTGCCAGCAGCTCCGGGTACGAGCAGTACTTC.

The chain has TRBV5-5 and TRBJ2-7; possibly TRBD1 for D (6 bases). The CDR3 is 15 residues long. Germline V CDR1 and CDR2: SGHKS, YYEKEE (reference sequence). V lost 0 bases and J 0 bases, leaving 10 bases between the germline ends. CDR3 DNA: TGTGCCAGCAGCTTGGAGGACAGTTACTCCTACGAGCAGTACTTC. Protein product: CASSLEDSYSYEQYF.

J is TRBJ2-5 and V is TRBV7-9, with D possibly being TRBD1 or TRBD2 (5 bases each). CDR3 length equals 15 residues. V was trimmed by 1 base and J by 2 bases, leaving 11 bases between them. The germline V gene has CDR1 SEHNR and CDR2 FQNEAQ (reference sequence). The CDR3 region has the DNA TGTGCCAGCAGCTTAGACGGGACGGGGCAAGAGACCCAGTACTTC. Protein product: CASSLDGTGQETQYF. Drawing the rest from reference TRBV7-9 and TRBJ2-5, the complete variable domain is DTGVSQNPRHKITKRGQNVTFRCDPISEHNRLYWYRQTLGQGPEFLTYFQNEAQLEKSRLLSDRFSAERPKGSFSTLEIQRTEQGDSAMYLCASSLDGTGQETQYFGPGTRLLVL.